The 23 T cell receptor beta chains given below trace back to one sample, sequenced in a study of control samples from healthy donors and cancer patients. Sequencing used immunoSEQ multiplex PCR; TCRdb keeps in-frame clones, though not all of them. The repertoire holds some 120,000 clones, with 87% as singletons. Sequenced: blood. These TCRs come from a man between 60 and 75 years old in good health.

The chain combines TRBV28 with TRBJ2-1, with D possibly called TRBD1 or TRBD2 (7 bases each). Looked up from germline, CDR1 is MDHEN and CDR2 is SYDVKM. This CDR3 has 17 residues. V was trimmed by 4 bases and J by 4 bases, leaving 20 bases between them. The DNA of the CDR3 is TGTGCCAGCAGTTACGCTGGGGGAGGGGGACAGTACAATGAGCAGTTCTTC. This codes for CASSYAGGGGQYNEQFF.

The genes are TRBV7-2 and TRBJ2-7; possibly TRBD2 for D (5 bases). V dropped 2 bases and J dropped 12 bases, with 17 bases sitting between them. Germline CDR1 is SGHTA and CDR2 is FQGNSA. The CDR3 totals 13 residues. CDR3 nucleotides: TGTGCCAGCAGCTTACAGGAGGTTACGAGGCCGTACTTC. This codes for CASSLQEVTRPYF.

The V gene is TRBV18, the J gene TRBJ1-5; unclear D gene. Trimming took 3 bases from V and 5 from J, leaving 8 bases between them. The germline CDR1 and CDR2 sequences are KGHSH and LQKENI. CDR3 length equals 13 residues. In DNA form, the CDR3 reads TGTGCCAGCTCACCCAATTTAGATCAGCCCCAGCATTTT. Translation gives CASSPNLDQPQHF.

V gene TRBV28 combines with J gene TRBJ1-2; perhaps TRBD1 as D (5 bases). CDR3 length equals 11 residues. The V and J ends lost 6 bases and 8 bases respectively, with 10 bases between them. Germline loops: CDR1 MDHEN, CDR2 SYDVKM. The CDR3: CASSRDLGYTF. CDR3 bases: TGTGCCAGCAGCAGGGATCTCGGCTACACCTTC.

This clone has a handful of counts. V gene TRBV29-1 combines with J gene TRBJ1-5; D is uncertain. With 4 bases removed from V and 1 base from J, the gap between germline ends came to 11 bases. Germline V gives CDR1 SQVTM, CDR2 ANQGSEA. CDR3 length equals 14 residues. CDR3: CSVGEVGSNQPQHF. The DNA for the CDR3 is TGCAGCGTTGGAGAGGTGGGGAGCAATCAGCCCCAGCATTTT. Variable domain in full (rest from reference TRBV29-1 and TRBJ1-5): SAVISQKPSRDICQRGTSLTIQCQVDSQVTMMFWYRQQPGQSLTLIATANQGSEATYESGFVIDKFPISRPNLTFSTLTVSNMSPEDSSIYLCSVGEVGSNQPQHFGDGTRLSIL.

The V call is TRBV7-2, the J call TRBJ1-5; no reliable D call. The CDR3 consists of 15 residues. V dropped 1 base and J dropped 4 bases, with 11 bases sitting between them. CDR1 is SGHTA and CDR2 is FQGNSA in the germline V gene. This CDR3 reads CASSLVQAPNQPQHF. The CDR3 nucleotides read TGTGCCAGCAGCTTAGTTCAAGCCCCGAATCAGCCCCAGCATTTT.

This chain links TRBV6-5 with TRBJ1-2; D unresolved. V was cut by 2 bases and J by 7 bases, with 14 bases left in between. Looked up from germline, CDR1 is MNHEY and CDR2 is SVGAGI. The CDR3 contains 14 residues. The CDR3 loop reads CASSYAGPRGGYTF. CDR3 in DNA: TGTGCCAGCAGTTACGCGGGCCCTCGTGGTGGCTACACCTTC.

The chain joins TRBV7-8 to TRBJ1-3; TRBD1 matches 9 bases. The CDR3 has 15 amino acids. V lost 1 base, J lost 3 bases, and 1 base stayed unmatched. CDR1 is SGHVS, CDR2 FQNEAQ, per germline. This CDR3 reads CASSLGQGVGNTIYF. The CDR3 DNA reads as TGTGCCAGCAGCTTAGGACAGGGGGTTGGAAACACCATATATTTT.

The count of this clone is one. The rearrangement links TRBV5-1 to TRBJ2-2; D uncertain. Trimming removed 2 bases at V and 4 bases at J, with 15 bases between. Germline-derived CDR1 and CDR2 are SGHRS and YFSETQ. The length of the CDR3 is 16 residues. The CDR3 here is CASSLFPFQVTGELFF. The DNA for the CDR3 is TGCGCCAGCAGCTTATTCCCATTTCAAGTCACCGGGGAGCTGTTTTTT.

The chain uses TRBV2 and TRBJ2-3; D perhaps matches TRBD1 (6 bases). The CDR3 extends over 14 amino acids. Germline V gene data show CDR1 as SNHLY and CDR2 as FYNNEI. The germline V and J ends were trimmed by 7 bases and 0 bases, with 11 bases remaining between them. CDR3 nucleotides: TGTGCCAGCAAGGGGGTAATTAGCACAGATACGCAGTATTTT. Translation gives CASKGVISTDTQYF.

The V gene is TRBV3-1 (or the pseudogene TRBV3-2), the J gene TRBJ2-7, with D perhaps assigned TRBD1 or TRBD2 (5 bases each). V lost 5 bases and J lost 6, with 14 bases in between. The germline gives CDR1 LGHDT, CDR2 YNNKEL (reference sequence). The CDR3 has 13 amino acids. The CDR3 sequence is CASSWGPAGEQYF. CDR3 bases: TGTGCCAGCAGCTGGGGACCTGCAGGCGAGCAGTACTTC.

The rearrangement joins TRBV10-3 to TRBJ2-7, with 10 bases fitting TRBD1. The germline CDR1 and CDR2 sequences are ENHRY and SYGVKD. The CDR3 is 12 residues long. V shed 10 bases and J 6 bases; nucleotides not matched to a gene: 6. The CDR3 DNA follows: TGTGCCACCGGGACAGGGGTTCTCGAGCAGTACTTC. It specifies CATGTGVLEQYF.

The V gene is TRBV7-3, the J gene TRBJ2-7, with TRBD1 matching 8 bases. This CDR3 has 15 residues. Germline CDR1 is SGHTA and CDR2 is FQGTGA. V lost 3 bases and J lost 8; bases outside the gene matches: 12. The DNA for the CDR3 is TGTGCCAGCAGCTTGAACTCAGGGGGCGAAGGGCAGCAGTACTTC. Protein sequence: CASSLNSGGEGQQYF.

As concerns this clone: The same CDR3 arises from other DNA sequences in this sample as well. This chain links TRBV7-3 with TRBJ2-1; D gene uncertain. This CDR3 is built from 14 residues. Germline CDR1 SGHTA, CDR2 FQGTGA. Trimming pared 2 bases from V and 4 bases from J, leaving 9 bases between. CDR3 protein: CASSLREGYNEQFF. DNA of the CDR3: TGTGCCAGCAGCTTACGTGAAGGGTACAATGAGCAGTTCTTC.

This chain uses TRBV7-2 with TRBJ2-7; D gene ambiguous. The CDR3 totals 15 residues. V was clipped by 1 base and J by 1 base, with 11 bases between them. From germline, CDR1 is SGHTA and CDR2 FQGNSA. The CDR3 region is CASSLGLGHSYEQYF. The CDR3 bases are TGTGCCAGCAGCTTAGGGTTGGGCCATTCCTACGAGCAGTACTTC.

The chain uses TRBV19 and TRBJ2-1, with TRBD1 as a possible D gene (6 bases). The CDR3 is made up of 16 amino acids. CDR1 and CDR2 from the germline V gene are LNHDA and SQIVND (reference sequence). V gave up 3 bases and J gave up 4 bases, with 16 bases separating them. The CDR3: CASSIRQVGDYNEQFF. Written as DNA, the CDR3 is TGTGCCAGTAGTATTAGACAGGTCGGGGATTACAATGAGCAGTTCTTC.

The genes are TRBV7-2 and TRBJ2-3; 9 bases line up with TRBD2. CDR1 is SGHTA and CDR2 is FQGNSA in the germline V gene. The CDR3 runs 13 residues. With V trimmed by 4 bases and J by 6 bases, 2 bases remained unmatched. CDR3 residues: CASSSGTSDTQYF. For the CDR3, the DNA is TGTGCCAGCAGCTCCGGGACTAGCGATACGCAGTATTTT.

The chain is built from TRBV3-1 (or the pseudogene TRBV3-2) and TRBJ2-3; 14 nucleotides line up with TRBD2. Germline-derived CDR1 and CDR2 are LGHDT and YNNKEL (reference sequence). V lost 1 base, J lost 5 bases, and 5 bases stayed unmatched. The CDR3 contains 17 residues. CDR3 sequence (DNA): TGTGCCAGCAGCCAAGGGACTAGCGGGGGGCGTAAAGATACGCAGTATTTT. Residues: CASSQGTSGGRKDTQYF.

The chain links TRBV28 to TRBJ1-5, with a possible D match to TRBD1 (6 bases). The CDR3 has 15 amino acids. V was pared by 5 bases and J by 1 base, with 12 bases between. CDR1 and CDR2 from the germline V gene are MDHEN and SYDVKM. As DNA, the CDR3 is TGTGCCAGCAGTCCTAGGACAGTAAGCAATCAGCCCCAGCATTTT. Translation: CASSPRTVSNQPQHF. The entire variable domain, with the rest obtained from reference TRBV28 and TRBJ1-5, is as follows: DVKVTQSSRYLVKRTGEKVFLECVQDMDHENMFWYRQDPGLGLRLIYFSYDVKMKEKGDIPEGYSVSREKKERFSLILESASTNQTSMYLCASSPRTVSNQPQHFGDGTRLSIL.

V gene TRBV21-1 combines with J gene TRBJ1-2; the D call of TRBD1 is as the table states it, not checked on the DNA. TRBV21-1 is a documented pseudogene. The CDR3 runs 14 residues. The CDR3 DNA sequence: TGTGCCAGCAGCCATGCCAGGGGGTGGTATGGCTACACCTTC. The encoded protein is CASSHARGWYGYTF.

The V and J genes are TRBV11-2 and TRBJ2-1; 10 nucleotides agree with TRBD1. The CDR3 is made up of 15 amino acids. Germline-derived CDR1 and CDR2 are SGHAT and FQNNGV. The J segment lost 6 bases and the V segment lost 3 bases, leaving 5 bases of the junction unmatched. Here the CDR3 reads CASSLGTGVVNEQFF. The CDR3 DNA sequence: TGTGCCAGCAGCTTGGGGACAGGGGTTGTCAATGAGCAGTTCTTC.

V gene TRBV21-1 combines with J gene TRBJ2-7; the table calls TRBD2, which could not be checked here. TRBV21-1 is described as a pseudogene. This CDR3 spans 18 amino acids. The CDR3: CASSKTLAGGGSPYEQYF. The CDR3 nucleotides read TGTGCCAGCAGCAAGACTTTGGCTGGCGGGGGGTCACCTTACGAGCAGTACTTC.

This clone was counted a few times. The gene calls are TRBV6-2 or TRBV6-3 and TRBJ1-5, with TRBD1 matching 7 bases. J was trimmed by 5 bases and V by 6 bases; bases with no gene match: 7. CDR1 and CDR2 (germline): MNHEY, SVGEGT. The CDR3 spans 14 residues. The DNA of the CDR3 is TGTGCCAGCAGCCGAGGGGGCGGGCATCAGCCCCAGCATTTT. It encodes CASSRGGGHQPQHF.